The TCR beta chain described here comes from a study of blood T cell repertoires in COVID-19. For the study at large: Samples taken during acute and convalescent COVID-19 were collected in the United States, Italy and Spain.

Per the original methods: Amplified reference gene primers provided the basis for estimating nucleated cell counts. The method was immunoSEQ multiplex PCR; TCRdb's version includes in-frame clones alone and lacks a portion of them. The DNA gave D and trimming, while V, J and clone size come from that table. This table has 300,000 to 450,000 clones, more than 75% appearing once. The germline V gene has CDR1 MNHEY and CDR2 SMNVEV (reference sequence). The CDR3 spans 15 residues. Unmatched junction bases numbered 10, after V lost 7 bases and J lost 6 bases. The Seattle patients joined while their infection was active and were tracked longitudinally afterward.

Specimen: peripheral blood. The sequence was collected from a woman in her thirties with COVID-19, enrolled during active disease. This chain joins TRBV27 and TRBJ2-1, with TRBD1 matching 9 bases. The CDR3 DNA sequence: TGTGCCAGCACCGATCCGGGACAGGGCCGCAATGAGCAGTTCTTC. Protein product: CASTDPGQGRNEQFF.